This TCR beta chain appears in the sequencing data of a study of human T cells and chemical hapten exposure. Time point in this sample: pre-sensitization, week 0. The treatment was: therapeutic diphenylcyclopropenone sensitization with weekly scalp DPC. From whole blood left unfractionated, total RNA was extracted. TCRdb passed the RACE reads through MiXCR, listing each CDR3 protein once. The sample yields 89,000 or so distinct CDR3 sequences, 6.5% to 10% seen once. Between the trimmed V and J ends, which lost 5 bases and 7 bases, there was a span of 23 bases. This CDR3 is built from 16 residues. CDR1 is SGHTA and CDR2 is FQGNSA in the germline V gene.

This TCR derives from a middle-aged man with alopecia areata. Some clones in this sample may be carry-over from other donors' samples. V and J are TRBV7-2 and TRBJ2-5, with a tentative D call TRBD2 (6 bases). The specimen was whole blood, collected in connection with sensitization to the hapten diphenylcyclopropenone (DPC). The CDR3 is CASSQIAGPLSRTQYF. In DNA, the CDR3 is TGTGCCAGCAGCCAAATTGCGGGACCCCTAAGCCGGACCCAGTACTTC. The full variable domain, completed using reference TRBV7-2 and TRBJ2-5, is GAGVSQSPSNKVTEKGKDVELRCDPISGHTALYWYRQSLGQGLEFLIYFQGNSAPDKSGLPSDRFSAERTGGSVSTLTIQRTQQEDSAVYLCASSQIAGPLSRTQYFGPGTRLLVL.